This TCR beta chain was recorded in a study of CD8+ T cells in alopecia areata. As for the study in general: Each day, treated patients took oral tofacitinib twice, at 5 to 10 mg per dose. Dosing spanned 6 to 18 months on tofacitinib, then 6 months off drug. Study-wide points: While tofacitinib was given, many expanded lesional clones persisted in scalp and blood. Tofacitinib significantly brought down scalp clonality and expanded CD8+ clones among top 100.

About this clone: Its antigen is still unknown.

The treatment is: oral pan-JAK inhibitor, 5-10 mg twice daily. Germline CDR1 and CDR2: MNHEY and SMNVEV (reference sequence). The V and J ends lost 6 bases and 2 bases, in that order; junction bases with no gene match: 1. This CDR3 is 12 amino acids long. RNA extraction and reverse transcription yielded cDNA as sequencing template. Clones were sequenced by immunoSEQ multiplex PCR, and TCRdb holds only the in-frame ones, with some missing. The table shows 190,000 or so clones, with 58% occurring only once. Source: CD4+ T cells sorted from blood, taken at week 24, from a patient treated with tofacitinib. This TCR came from a human donor with alopecia areata. V usage is TRBV27 and J usage is TRBJ2-7; TRBD1 agrees at 7 bases. The CDR3 region is CASRTGPYEQYF. CDR3 in DNA: TGTGCCAGCAGGACAGGGCCCTACGAGCAGTACTTC.